The clone carrying this T cell receptor (beta chain) was recorded once. Its cognate antigen is unknown. Indicated time point: pre-treatment sample, taken before nivolumab and TIL therapy. Patients were adults with stage 4 NSCLC. The data originate from a study of TIL therapy for anti-PD-1-resistant metastatic lung cancer. Study-wide background: Median tumor PD-L1 proportion score was roughly 5.4%. Most patients had lung adenocarcinoma. Study-level results: The cohort had more treatment-naive, never-smoker and oncogene-addicted patients than typical.

The CDR3 length is 10 residues. The immunoSEQ assay was v3. Only in-frame clones appear in the TCRdb table, and some are missing; sequencing was by immunoSEQ multiplex PCR. This sample has about 36,000 clones, with 73% found just once. The receptor was derived from a person aged 25 to 80 with non-small cell lung cancer. The genes are TRBV21-1 and TRBJ2-1; the D call in the table, TRBD2, was not verified against the DNA. TRBV21-1 is a pseudogene segment. The material was blood, obtained at baseline. The CDR3 reads CASPGYEQFF. The CDR3 coding sequence is TGTGCCAGCCCCGGGTATGAGCAGTTCTTC.